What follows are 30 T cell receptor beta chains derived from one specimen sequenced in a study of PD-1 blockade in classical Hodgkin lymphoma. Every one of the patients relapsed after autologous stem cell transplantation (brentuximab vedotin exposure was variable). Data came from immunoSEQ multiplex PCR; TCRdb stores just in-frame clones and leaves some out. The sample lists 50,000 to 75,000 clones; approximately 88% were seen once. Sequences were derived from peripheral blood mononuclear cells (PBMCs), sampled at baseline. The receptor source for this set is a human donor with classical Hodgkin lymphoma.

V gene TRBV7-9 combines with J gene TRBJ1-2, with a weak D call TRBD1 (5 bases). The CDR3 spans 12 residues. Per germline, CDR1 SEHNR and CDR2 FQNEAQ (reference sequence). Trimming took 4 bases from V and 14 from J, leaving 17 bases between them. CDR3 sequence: CASSSGLALGTF. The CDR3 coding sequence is TGTGCCAGCAGCTCGGGACTCGCCCTAGGTACCTTC.

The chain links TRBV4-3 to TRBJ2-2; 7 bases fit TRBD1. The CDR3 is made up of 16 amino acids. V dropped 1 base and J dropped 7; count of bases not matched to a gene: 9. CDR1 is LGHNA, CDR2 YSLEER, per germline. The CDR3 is CASSQAPTGVGGELFF. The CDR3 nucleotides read TGCGCCAGCAGCCAAGCCCCAACAGGGGTTGGCGGGGAGCTGTTTTTT.

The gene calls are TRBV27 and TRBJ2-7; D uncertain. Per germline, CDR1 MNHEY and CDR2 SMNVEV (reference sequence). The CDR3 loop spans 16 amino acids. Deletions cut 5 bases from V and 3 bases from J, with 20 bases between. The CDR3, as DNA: TGTGCCAGCAGTACCTTTCGATGGCCCCATTTCTACGAGCAGTACTTC. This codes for CASSTFRWPHFYEQYF.

The CDR3 region has the DNA TGTGCCAGCAGCTTAATCACCAGGCATGTGAACACTGAAGCTTTCTTT. Protein sequence: CASSLITRHVNTEAFF. The rearrangement uses TRBV7-2 and TRBJ1-1; D not certain. CDR3 length: 16 amino acids. CDR1 is SGHTA and CDR2 is FQGNSA in the germline V gene. Trimming removed 2 bases from V and 0 bases from J, with 13 bases in between. The entire variable domain, with the rest obtained from reference TRBV7-2 and TRBJ1-1, is as follows: GAGVSQSPSNKVTEKGKDVELRCDPISGHTALYWYRQSLGQGLEFLIYFQGNSAPDKSGLPSDRFSAERTGGSVSTLTIQRTQQEDSAVYLCASSLITRHVNTEAFFGQGTRLTVV.

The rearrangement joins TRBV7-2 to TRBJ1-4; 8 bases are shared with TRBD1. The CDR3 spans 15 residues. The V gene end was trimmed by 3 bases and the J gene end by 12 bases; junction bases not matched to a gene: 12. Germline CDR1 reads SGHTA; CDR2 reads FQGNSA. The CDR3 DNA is TGTGCCAGCAGCTTTTCCGGGACAGGAGTTCTGGAACTGTTTTTT. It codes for CASSFSGTGVLELFF.

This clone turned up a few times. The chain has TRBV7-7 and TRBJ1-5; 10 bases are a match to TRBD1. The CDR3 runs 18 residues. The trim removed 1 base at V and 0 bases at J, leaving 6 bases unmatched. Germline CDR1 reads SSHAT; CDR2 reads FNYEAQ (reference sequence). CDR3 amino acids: CASSLGLDRGNSNQPQHF. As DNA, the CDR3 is TGTGCCAGCAGCTTAGGGCTGGACAGGGGGAATAGCAATCAGCCCCAGCATTTT.

The CDR3 loop is CASRGTANTEAFF. The DNA of the CDR3 is TGTGCCAGCAGAGGGACGGCGAACACTGAAGCTTTCTTT. The genes are TRBV6-1 and TRBJ1-1; D perhaps matches TRBD1 (5 bases). The CDR3 has 13 residues. Deletions cut 6 bases from V and 1 base from J, with 9 bases between. The germline gives CDR1 MNHNS, CDR2 SASEGT.

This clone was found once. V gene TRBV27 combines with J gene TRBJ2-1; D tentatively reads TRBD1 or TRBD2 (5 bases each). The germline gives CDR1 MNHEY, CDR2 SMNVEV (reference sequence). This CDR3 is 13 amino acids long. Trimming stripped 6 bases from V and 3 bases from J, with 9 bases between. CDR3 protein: CASRRDDYNEQFF. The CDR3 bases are TGTGCCAGCAGAAGGGACGACTACAATGAGCAGTTCTTC.

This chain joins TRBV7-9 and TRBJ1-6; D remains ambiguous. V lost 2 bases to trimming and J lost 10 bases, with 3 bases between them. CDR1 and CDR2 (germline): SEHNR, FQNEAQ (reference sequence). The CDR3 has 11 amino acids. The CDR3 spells CASSLKSPLHF. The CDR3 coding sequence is TGTGCCAGCAGCTTAAAGTCACCCCTCCACTTT.

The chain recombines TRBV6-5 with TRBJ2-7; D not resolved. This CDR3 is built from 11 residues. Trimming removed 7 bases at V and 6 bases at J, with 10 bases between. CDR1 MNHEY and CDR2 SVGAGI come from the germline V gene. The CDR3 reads CASTRWGEQYF. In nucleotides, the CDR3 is TGTGCCAGCACCCGATGGGGCGAGCAGTACTTC.

The CDR3 spells CASTQLGPGDEQFF. CDR3 bases: TGTGCCAGCACCCAGCTCGGTCCTGGCGATGAGCAGTTCTTC. The chain uses TRBV4-2 and TRBJ2-1; D is unclear. CDR3 size: 14 residues. V dropped 7 bases and J dropped 8 bases, with 18 bases sitting between them. Looked up from germline, CDR1 is LGHNA and CDR2 is YNFKEQ.

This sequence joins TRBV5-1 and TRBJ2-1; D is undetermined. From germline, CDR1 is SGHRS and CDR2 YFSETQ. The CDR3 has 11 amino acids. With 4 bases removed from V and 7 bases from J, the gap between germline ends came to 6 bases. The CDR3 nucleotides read TGCGCCAGCAGCCTATTGAATGAGCAGTTCTTC. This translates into CASSLLNEQFF. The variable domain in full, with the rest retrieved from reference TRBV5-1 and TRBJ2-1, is KAGVTQTPRYLIKTRGQQVTLSCSPISGHRSVSWYQQTPGQGLQFLFEYFSETQRNKGNFPGRFSGRQFSNSRSEMNVSTLELGDSALYLCASSLLNEQFFGPGTRLTVL.

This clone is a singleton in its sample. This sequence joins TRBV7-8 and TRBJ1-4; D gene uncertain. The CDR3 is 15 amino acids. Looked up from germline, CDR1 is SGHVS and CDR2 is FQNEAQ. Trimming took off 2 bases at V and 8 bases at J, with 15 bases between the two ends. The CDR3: CASSLLGSRGEKLFF. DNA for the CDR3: TGTGCCAGCAGCTTACTGGGGTCCCGTGGGGAAAAACTGTTTTTT.

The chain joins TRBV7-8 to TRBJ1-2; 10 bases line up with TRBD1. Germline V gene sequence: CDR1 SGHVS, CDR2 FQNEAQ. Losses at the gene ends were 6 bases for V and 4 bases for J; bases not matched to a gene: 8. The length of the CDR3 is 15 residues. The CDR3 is CASRPGTGDIYGYTF. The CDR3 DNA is TGTGCCAGCAGACCAGGGACAGGGGACATCTATGGCTACACCTTC.

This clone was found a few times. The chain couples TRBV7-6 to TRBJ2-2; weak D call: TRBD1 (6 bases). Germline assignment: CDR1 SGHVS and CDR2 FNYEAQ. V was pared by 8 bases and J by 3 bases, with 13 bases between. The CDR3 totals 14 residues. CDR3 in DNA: TGTGCCAGCCTCAGGGGCTACGACACCGGGGAGCTGTTTTTT. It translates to CASLRGYDTGELFF. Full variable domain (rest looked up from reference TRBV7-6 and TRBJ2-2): GAGVSQSPRYKVTKRGQDVALRCDPISGHVSLYWYRQALGQGPEFLTYFNYEAQQDKSGLPNDRFSAERPEGSISTLTIQRTEQRDSAMYRCASLRGYDTGELFFGEGSRLTVL.

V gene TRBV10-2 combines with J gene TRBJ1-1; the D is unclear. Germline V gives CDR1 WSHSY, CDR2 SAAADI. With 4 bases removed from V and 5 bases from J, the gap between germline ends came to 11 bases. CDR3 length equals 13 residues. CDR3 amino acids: CASSGRSMTEAFF. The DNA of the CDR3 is TGCGCCAGCAGTGGCAGGTCTATGACTGAAGCTTTCTTT.

The CDR3 sequence is CASSSADTTYEQYF. CDR3 coding DNA: TGTGCCAGCAGCTCCGCGGACACCACGTACGAGCAGTACTTC. The V call is TRBV5-4, the J call TRBJ2-7; perhaps TRBD1 as D (5 bases). V lost 3 bases and J 4 bases, leaving 14 bases between the germline ends. CDR1 SGHNT and CDR2 YYREEE come from the germline V gene (reference sequence). CDR3 length equals 14 residues.

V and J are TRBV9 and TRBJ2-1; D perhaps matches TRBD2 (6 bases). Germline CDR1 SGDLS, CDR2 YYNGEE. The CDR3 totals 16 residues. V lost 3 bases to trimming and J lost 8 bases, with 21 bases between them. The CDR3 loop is CASSGRASEIWDEQFF. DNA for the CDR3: TGTGCCAGCAGCGGAAGGGCTAGCGAAATATGGGATGAGCAGTTCTTC.

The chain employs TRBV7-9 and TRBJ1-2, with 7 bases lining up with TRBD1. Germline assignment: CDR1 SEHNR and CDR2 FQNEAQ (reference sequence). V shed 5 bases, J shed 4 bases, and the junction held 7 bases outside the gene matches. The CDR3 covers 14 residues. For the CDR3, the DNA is TGTGCCAGCAGCGAAGAGACAGGGAGCTATGGCTACACCTTC. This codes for CASSEETGSYGYTF.

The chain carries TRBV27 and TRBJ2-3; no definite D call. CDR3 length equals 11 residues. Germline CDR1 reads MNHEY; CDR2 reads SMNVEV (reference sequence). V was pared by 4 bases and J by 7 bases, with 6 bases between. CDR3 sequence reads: CASSSSHTQYF. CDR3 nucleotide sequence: TGTGCCAGCAGTTCTTCCCATACGCAGTATTTT.

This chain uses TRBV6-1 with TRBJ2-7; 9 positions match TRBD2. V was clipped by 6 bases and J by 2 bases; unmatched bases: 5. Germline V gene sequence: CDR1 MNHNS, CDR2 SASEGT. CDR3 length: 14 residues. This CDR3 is CASRASGAAYEQYF. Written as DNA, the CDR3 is TGTGCCAGCAGGGCTAGCGGGGCCGCCTACGAGCAGTACTTC.

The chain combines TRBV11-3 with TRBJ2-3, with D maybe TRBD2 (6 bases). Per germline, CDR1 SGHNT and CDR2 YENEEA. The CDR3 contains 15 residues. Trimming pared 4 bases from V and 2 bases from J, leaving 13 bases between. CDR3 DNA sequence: TGTGCCAGCAGCTCCCACCCGGGACTCACAGATACGCAGTATTTT. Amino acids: CASSSHPGLTDTQYF.

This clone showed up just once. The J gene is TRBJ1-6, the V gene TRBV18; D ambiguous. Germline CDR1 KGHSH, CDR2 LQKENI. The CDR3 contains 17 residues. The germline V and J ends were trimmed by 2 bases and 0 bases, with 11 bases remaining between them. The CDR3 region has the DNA TGTGCCAGCTCACCAACATCAGGTAGCTCCTATAATTCACCCCTCCACTTT. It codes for CASSPTSGSSYNSPLHF.

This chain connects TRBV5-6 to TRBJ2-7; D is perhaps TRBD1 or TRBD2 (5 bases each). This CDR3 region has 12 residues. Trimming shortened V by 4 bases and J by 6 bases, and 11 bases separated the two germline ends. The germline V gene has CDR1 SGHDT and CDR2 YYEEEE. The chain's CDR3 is CASSGTGGEQYF. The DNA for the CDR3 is TGTGCCAGCAGCGGGACCGGTGGCGAGCAGTACTTC.

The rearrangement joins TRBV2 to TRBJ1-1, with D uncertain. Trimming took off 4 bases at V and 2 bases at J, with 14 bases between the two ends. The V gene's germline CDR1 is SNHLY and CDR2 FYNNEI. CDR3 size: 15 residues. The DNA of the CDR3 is TGTGCCAGCAGTGGGGCAGGCCAAGAAAACACTGAAGCTTTCTTT. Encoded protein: CASSGAGQENTEAFF.

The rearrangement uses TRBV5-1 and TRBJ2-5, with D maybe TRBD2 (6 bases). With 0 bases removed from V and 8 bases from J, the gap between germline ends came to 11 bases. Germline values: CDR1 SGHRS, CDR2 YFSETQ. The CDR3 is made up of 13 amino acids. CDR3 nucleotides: TGCGCCAGCAGCTTGGCCCCTAGCGAAACCCAGTACTTC. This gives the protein CASSLAPSETQYF.

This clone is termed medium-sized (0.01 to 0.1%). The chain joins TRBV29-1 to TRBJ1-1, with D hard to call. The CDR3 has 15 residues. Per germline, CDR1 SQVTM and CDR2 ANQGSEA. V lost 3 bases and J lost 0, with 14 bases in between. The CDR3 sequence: CSVDSTDRVNTEAFF. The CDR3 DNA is TGCAGCGTTGATTCCACGGACCGAGTGAACACTGAAGCTTTCTTT. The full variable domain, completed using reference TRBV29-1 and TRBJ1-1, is SAVISQKPSRDICQRGTSLTIQCQVDSQVTMMFWYRQQPGQSLTLIATANQGSEATYESGFVIDKFPISRPNLTFSTLTVSNMSPEDSSIYLCSVDSTDRVNTEAFFGQGTRLTVV.

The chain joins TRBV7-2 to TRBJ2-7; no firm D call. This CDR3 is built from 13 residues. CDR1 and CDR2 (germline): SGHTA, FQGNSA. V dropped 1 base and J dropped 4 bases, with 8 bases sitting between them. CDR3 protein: CASSLEGFYEQYF. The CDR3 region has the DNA TGTGCCAGCAGCTTAGAGGGATTTTACGAGCAGTACTTC.

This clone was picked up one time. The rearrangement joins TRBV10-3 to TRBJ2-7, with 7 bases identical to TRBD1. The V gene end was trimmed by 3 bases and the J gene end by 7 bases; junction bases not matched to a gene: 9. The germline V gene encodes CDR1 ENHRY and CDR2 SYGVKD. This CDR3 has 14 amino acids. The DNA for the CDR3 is TGTGCCATCAGTGATATCAGACAGGGTGGAGAGCAGTACTTC. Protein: CAISDIRQGGEQYF.

The CDR3 DNA reads TGTGCCAGCAGTGACTTGGGGTTCCCTAATGAAAAACTGTTTTTT. It specifies CASSDLGFPNEKLFF. J is TRBJ1-4 and V is TRBV6-5; D uncertain. CDR1 is MNHEY, CDR2 SVGAGI, per germline. Deletions cut 5 bases from V and 3 bases from J, with 13 bases between. This CDR3 is built from 15 residues.